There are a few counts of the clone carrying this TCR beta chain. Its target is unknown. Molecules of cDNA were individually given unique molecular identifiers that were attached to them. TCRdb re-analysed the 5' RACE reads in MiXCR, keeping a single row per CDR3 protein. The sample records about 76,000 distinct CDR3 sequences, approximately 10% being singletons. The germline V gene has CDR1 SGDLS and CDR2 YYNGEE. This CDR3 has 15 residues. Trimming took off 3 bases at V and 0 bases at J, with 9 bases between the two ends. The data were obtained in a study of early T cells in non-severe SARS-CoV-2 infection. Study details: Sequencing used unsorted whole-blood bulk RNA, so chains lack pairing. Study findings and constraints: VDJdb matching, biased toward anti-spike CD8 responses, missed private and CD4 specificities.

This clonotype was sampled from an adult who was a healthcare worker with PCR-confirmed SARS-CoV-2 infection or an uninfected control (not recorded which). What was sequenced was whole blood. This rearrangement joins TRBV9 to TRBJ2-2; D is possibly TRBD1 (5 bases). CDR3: CASSEWGANTGELFF. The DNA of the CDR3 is TGTGCCAGCAGCGAGTGGGGCGCGAACACCGGGGAGCTGTTTTTT.